The 12 T cell receptor beta chains listed next were all sequenced from one sample in a study of immune evolution from preneoplasia to lung adenocarcinoma. Using immunoSEQ multiplex PCR, the repertoire was profiled, and TCRdb retains in-frame clones only, with some absent. The sample lists approximately 7,400 clones, about 77% occurring once. The specimen was FFPE adjacent normal lung tissue. These receptors all come from a person in their 70s with lung adenocarcinoma.

This sequence joins TRBV5-8 and TRBJ2-1; 9 bases map to TRBD1. Germline V lookup: CDR1 SGHTS, CDR2 YDEGEE. J gave up 3 bases and V 10 bases, and 8 bases lay outside the gene matches. The CDR3 is made up of 14 amino acids. The CDR3, as DNA: TGTGCCGGACAGGGGCAGCGCAACTACAATGAGCAGTTCTTC. Protein: CAGQGQRNYNEQFF.

This clone was detected once. CDR3 DNA sequence: TGTGCCAGCTCACCACCGGCAGCAGGGATGAACACTGAAGCTTTCTTT. Its translation: CASSPPAAGMNTEAFF. This chain connects TRBV18 to TRBJ1-1; possible D gene TRBD1, 5 bases. CDR1 and CDR2 (germline): KGHSH, LQKENI. V lost 0 bases and J lost 0, with 11 bases in between. This CDR3 is 16 amino acids long.

The rearrangement uses TRBV11-2 and TRBJ1-3; D is unclear. V lost 3 bases and J lost 0, with 12 bases in between. This CDR3 spans 16 amino acids. Per germline, CDR1 SGHAT and CDR2 FQNNGV. CDR3 DNA: TGTGCCAGCAGCTTTGCCCAAGGTCACTCTGGAAACACCATATATTTT. Its protein product is CASSFAQGHSGNTIYF.

This chain links TRBV30 with TRBJ1-1; possible D gene TRBD1, 6 bases. Between the trimmed V and J ends, which lost 7 bases and 2 bases, there was a span of 14 bases. The CDR3 spans 13 residues. CDR1 is GTSNPN, CDR2 SVGIG, per germline (reference sequence). CDR3 DNA: TGTGCCTACCATCCGGACAGAAACACTGAAGCTTTCTTT. Translation: CAYHPDRNTEAFF.

The V gene is TRBV20-1, the J gene TRBJ1-4; D gene unclear. The CDR3 contains 11 residues. CDR1 is DFQATT, CDR2 SNEGSKA, per germline (reference sequence). The germline V and J ends were trimmed by 5 bases and 8 bases, with 9 bases remaining between them. The CDR3 DNA follows: TGCAGTGCTGGAGGGAGGGAAAAACTGTTTTTT. Amino acids: CSAGGREKLFF.

This chain links TRBV16 with TRBJ1-5, with D perhaps TRBD1 (6 bases). The CDR3 has 15 amino acids. Trimming stripped 0 bases from V and 1 base from J, with 7 bases between. Germline CDR1 is KGHSY and CDR2 is FQNENV. Here the CDR3 reads CASSQSGASNQPQHF. Written as DNA, the CDR3 is TGTGCCAGCAGCCAATCGGGGGCGAGCAATCAGCCCCAGCATTTT.

This clone showed up just a few times. The V call is TRBV7-9, the J call TRBJ2-5; 14 nucleotides line up with TRBD2. From germline, CDR1 is SEHNR and CDR2 FQNEAQ (reference sequence). The CDR3 is 17 residues long. Losses at the gene ends were 5 bases for V and 7 bases for J; bases not matched to a gene: 12. This chain's CDR3 is CASSPQTSGRAGWTQYF. The CDR3 DNA sequence: TGTGCCAGCAGCCCCCAGACTAGCGGGAGGGCTGGTTGGACCCAGTACTTC.

Judged by abundance, this clone is medium-sized. The rearrangement links TRBV2 to TRBJ2-7; 7 nucleotides align to TRBD1. The V and J ends lost 3 bases and 3 bases, in that order; junction bases with no gene match: 2. The CDR3 runs 13 residues. Germline assignment: CDR1 SNHLY and CDR2 FYNNEI. CDR3 coding DNA: TGTGCCAGCAGTGAGGGACAGTACTACGAGCAGTACTTC. Translation gives CASSEGQYYEQYF.

The chain uses TRBV2 and TRBJ1-4; TRBD1 matches 11 bases. CDR1 is SNHLY and CDR2 is FYNNEI in the germline V gene. After removal of 10 bases from V and 8 bases from J, the junction contained 9 bases not matched to a gene. The CDR3 runs 14 residues. The CDR3 loop is CATKRGTGGEKLFF. The CDR3 nucleotides read TGTGCCACAAAAAGGGGGACAGGGGGAGAAAAACTGTTTTTT.

This clone was counted between two and nine times. Other nucleotide sequences in the sample specify the same CDR3. The chain joins TRBV4-1 to TRBJ2-3, with D unclear. This CDR3 has 13 residues. V lost 4 bases and J lost 0, with 5 bases in between. Germline values: CDR1 MGHRA, CDR2 YSYEKL. The CDR3 sequence: CASSPPSTDTQYF. The DNA for the CDR3 is TGCGCCAGCAGCCCCCCCAGCACAGATACGCAGTATTTT.

The J gene is TRBJ2-3, the V gene TRBV5-4; the D gene is possibly TRBD1 (5 bases). Per germline, CDR1 SGHNT and CDR2 YYREEE (reference sequence). There are 14 residues in the CDR3. Trimming cost V 0 bases and J 1 base, with 6 bases left between them. The CDR3 DNA reads as TGTGCCAGCAGCTTGGGACAGCGCACAGATACGCAGTATTTT. It yields the protein CASSLGQRTDTQYF. Together with reference TRBV5-4 and TRBJ2-3, the CDR3 gives the full variable domain: ETGVTQSPTHLIKTRGQQVTLRCSSQSGHNTVSWYQQALGQGPQFIFQYYREEENGRGNFPPRFSGLQFPNYSSELNVNALELDDSALYLCASSLGQRTDTQYFGPGTRLTVL.

The CDR3 here is CSVEGEAGGMYGYTF. In nucleotides, the CDR3 is TGCAGCGTTGAAGGCGAGGCAGGGGGAATGTATGGCTACACCTTC. The chain couples TRBV29-1 to TRBJ1-2; 7 nucleotides align to TRBD1. J lost 5 bases, V lost 1 base, and 10 bases had no gene match. The CDR3 has 15 residues. The germline V gene encodes CDR1 SQVTM and CDR2 ANQGSEA.